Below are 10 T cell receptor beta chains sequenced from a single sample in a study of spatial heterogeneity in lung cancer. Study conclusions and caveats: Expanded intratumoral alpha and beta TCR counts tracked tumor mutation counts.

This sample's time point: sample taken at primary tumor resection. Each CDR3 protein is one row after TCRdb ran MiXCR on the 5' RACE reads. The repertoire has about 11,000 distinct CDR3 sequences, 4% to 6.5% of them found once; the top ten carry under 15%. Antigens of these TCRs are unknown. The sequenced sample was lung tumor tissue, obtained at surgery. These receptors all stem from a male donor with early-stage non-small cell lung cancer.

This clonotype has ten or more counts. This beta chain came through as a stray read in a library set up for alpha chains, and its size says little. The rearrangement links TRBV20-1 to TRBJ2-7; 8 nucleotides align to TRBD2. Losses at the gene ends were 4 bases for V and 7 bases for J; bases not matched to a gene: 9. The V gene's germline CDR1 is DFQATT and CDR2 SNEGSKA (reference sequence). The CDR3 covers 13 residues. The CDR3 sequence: CSAKREGLGEQYF. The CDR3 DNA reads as TGCAGTGCTAAACGGGAGGGCCTGGGGGAGCAGTACTTC.

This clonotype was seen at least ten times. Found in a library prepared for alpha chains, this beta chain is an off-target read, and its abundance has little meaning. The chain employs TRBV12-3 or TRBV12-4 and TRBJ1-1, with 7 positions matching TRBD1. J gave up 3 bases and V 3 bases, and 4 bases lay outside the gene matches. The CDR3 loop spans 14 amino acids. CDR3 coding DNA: TGTGCCAGCAGTTTTGCAGGGGGAGACACTGAAGCTTTCTTT. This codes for CASSFAGGDTEAFF.

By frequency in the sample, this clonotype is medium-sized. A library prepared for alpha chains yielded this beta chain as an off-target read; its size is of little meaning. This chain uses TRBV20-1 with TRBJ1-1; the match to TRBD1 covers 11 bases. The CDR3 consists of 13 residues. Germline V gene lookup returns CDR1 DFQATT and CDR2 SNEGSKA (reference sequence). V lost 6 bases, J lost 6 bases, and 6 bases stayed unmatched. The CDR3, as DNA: TGCAGTGCAAGGACAGGGGGCAGGGCTGAAGCTTTCTTT. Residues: CSARTGGRAEAFF.

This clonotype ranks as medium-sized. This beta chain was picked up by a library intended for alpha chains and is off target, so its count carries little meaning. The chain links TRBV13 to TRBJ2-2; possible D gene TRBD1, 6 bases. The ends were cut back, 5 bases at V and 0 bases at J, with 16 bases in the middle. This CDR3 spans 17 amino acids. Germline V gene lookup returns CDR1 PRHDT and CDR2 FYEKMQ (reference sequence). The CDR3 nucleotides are TGTGCCAGCAGCGCGGACCCGGACAGCACGAACACCGGGGAGCTGTTTTTT. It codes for CASSADPDSTNTGELFF.

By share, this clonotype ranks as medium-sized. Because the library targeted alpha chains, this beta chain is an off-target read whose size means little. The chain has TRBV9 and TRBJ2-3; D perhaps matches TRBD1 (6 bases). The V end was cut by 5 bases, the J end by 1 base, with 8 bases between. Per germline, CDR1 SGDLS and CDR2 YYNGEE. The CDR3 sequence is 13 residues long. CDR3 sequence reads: CASRGAGTDTQYF. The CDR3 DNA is TGTGCCAGCAGGGGGGCGGGCACAGATACGCAGTATTTT. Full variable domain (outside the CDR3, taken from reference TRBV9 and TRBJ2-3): DSGVTQTPKHLITATGQRVTLRCSPRSGDLSVYWYQQSLDQGLQFLIQYYNGEERAKGNILERFSAQQFPDLHSELNLSSLELGDSALYFCASRGAGTDTQYFGPGTRLTVL.

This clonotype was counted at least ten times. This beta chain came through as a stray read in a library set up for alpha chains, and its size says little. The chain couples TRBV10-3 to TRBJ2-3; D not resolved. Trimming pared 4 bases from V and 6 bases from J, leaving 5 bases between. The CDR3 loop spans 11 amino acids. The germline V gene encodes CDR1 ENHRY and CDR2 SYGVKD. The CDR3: CAISGEDTQYF. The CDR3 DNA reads TGTGCCATCAGTGGCGAGGATACGCAGTATTTT.

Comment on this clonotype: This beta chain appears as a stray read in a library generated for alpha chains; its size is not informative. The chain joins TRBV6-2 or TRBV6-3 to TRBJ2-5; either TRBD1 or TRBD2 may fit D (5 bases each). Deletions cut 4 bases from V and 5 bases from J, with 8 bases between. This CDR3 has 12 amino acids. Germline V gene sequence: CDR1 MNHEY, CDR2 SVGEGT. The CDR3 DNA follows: TGTGCCAGCAGTTCCGGGGCGGAGACCCAGTACTTC. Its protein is CASSSGAETQYF.

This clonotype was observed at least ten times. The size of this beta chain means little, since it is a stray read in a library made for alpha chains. CDR3 protein: CASSGGGTNTEAFF. The CDR3 nucleotides are TGTGCCAGCAGTGGAGGGGGGACGAACACTGAAGCTTTCTTT. V gene TRBV6-6 combines with J gene TRBJ1-1; perhaps TRBD1 as D (6 bases). There are 14 residues in the CDR3. Trimming left V 5 bases short and J 1 base short, with 11 bases between. Germline CDR1 and CDR2: MNHNY and SVGAGI (reference sequence).

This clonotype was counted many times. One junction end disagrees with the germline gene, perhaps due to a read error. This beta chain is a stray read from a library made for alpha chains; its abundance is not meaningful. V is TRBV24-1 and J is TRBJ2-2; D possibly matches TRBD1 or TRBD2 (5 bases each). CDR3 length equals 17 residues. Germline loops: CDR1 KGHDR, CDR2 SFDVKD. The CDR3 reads CATSDFSGTRNAGELFF. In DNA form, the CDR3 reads TGTGCCACCAGTGATTTCTCCGGGACGAGGAACGCCGGGGAGCTGTTTTTT.

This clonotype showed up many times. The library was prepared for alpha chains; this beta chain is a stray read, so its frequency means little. CDR3 loop: CAISKGGYEQYF. DNA for the CDR3: TGTGCCATCAGCAAGGGAGGGTACGAGCAGTACTTC. The chain joins TRBV10-3 to TRBJ2-7; TRBD2 aligns across 7 bases. The CDR3 is 12 residues long. In germline, CDR1 is ENHRY, CDR2 SYGVKD. The V and J ends lost 6 bases and 4 bases, in that order; junction bases with no gene match: 3.